The 30 T cell receptor beta chains presented below share a single source sample, sequenced in a study of shared clonotypes between healthy human individuals. Sequencing used immunoSEQ multiplex PCR; TCRdb keeps in-frame clones, though not all of them. The sample has around 1,100,000 clones, approximately 80% seen once. The material sequenced was memory CD4+ T cells from PBMCs. Documented subset: CD45RA-negative fraction. These receptors were obtained from a man between 18 and 35 years old in good health. Some clones in this sample may be carry-over from other donors' samples.

As to this clone: It differs at one base from a far larger clone, so likely a read error. The chain has TRBV28 and TRBJ2-7; 7 nucleotides align to TRBD1. Trimming cost V 2 bases and J 4 bases; bases outside gene matches: 2. Germline loops: CDR1 MDHEN, CDR2 SYDVKM. CDR3 size: 13 residues. The CDR3 region has the DNA TGTGCCAGCAGTTTAGGGACAGAGTACGAGCAGTACTTC. This encodes CASSLGTEYEQYF.

V and J are TRBV7-3 and TRBJ2-1; 7 bases agree with TRBD2. V was clipped by 4 bases and J by 6 bases; unmatched bases: 3. The CDR3 spans 13 residues. The germline V gene encodes CDR1 SGHTA and CDR2 FQGTGA. CDR3 sequence: CASSSAGVNEQFF. CDR3 nucleotide sequence: TGTGCCAGCAGCTCGGCGGGAGTCAATGAGCAGTTCTTC.

The rearrangement joins TRBV7-2 to TRBJ2-7, with D perhaps TRBD1 or TRBD2 (6 bases each). Germline CDR1 reads SGHTA; CDR2 reads FQGNSA. CDR3 length equals 14 residues. Trimming shortened V by 5 bases and J by 5 bases, and 16 bases separated the two germline ends. The CDR3 DNA reads as TGTGCCAGCAGCATAGGAGGGGGGTCCCACGAGCAGTACTTC. It encodes CASSIGGGSHEQYF.

J is TRBJ2-2 and V is TRBV30; D gene unclear. The CDR3 extends over 14 amino acids. Trimming removed 3 bases at V and 3 bases at J, with 11 bases between. Germline CDR1 GTSNPN, CDR2 SVGIG (reference sequence). For the CDR3, the DNA is TGTGCCTGGAGACGGGTCCTCGACACCGGGGAGCTGTTTTTT. Translated, it gives CAWRRVLDTGELFF.

The chain recombines TRBV11-2 with TRBJ1-2; 10 positions match TRBD1. The CDR3 contains 16 residues. Germline CDR1 reads SGHAT; CDR2 reads FQNNGV. V shed 5 bases, J shed 5 bases, and the junction held 11 bases outside the gene matches. The CDR3 DNA is TGTGCCAGCAGCCCTCCCGGGACAGGGGCGCGGTATGGCTACACCTTC. Amino acid sequence: CASSPPGTGARYGYTF.

In the case of this clone: This sample also contains other DNA sequences that code for the same CDR3. The V call is TRBV28, the J call TRBJ1-5, with TRBD1 matching over 7 bases. Germline V gene data show CDR1 as MDHEN and CDR2 as SYDVKM. V was pared by 5 bases and J by 2 bases, with 3 bases of the junction left unmatched. The CDR3 has 14 residues. CDR3 amino acids: CASSLTGGNQPQHF. CDR3 sequence (DNA): TGTGCCAGCAGTCTTACAGGGGGCAATCAGCCCCAGCATTTT.

The rearrangement joins TRBV27 to TRBJ2-7, with D unclear. The CDR3 runs 14 residues. CDR1 MNHEY and CDR2 SMNVEV come from the germline V gene (reference sequence). The germline V and J ends were trimmed by 3 bases and 6 bases, with 15 bases remaining between them. In DNA form, the CDR3 reads TGTGCCAGCAGTTTCGAAAGAATGTGGGGCGAGCAGTACTTC. As protein: CASSFERMWGEQYF.

The genes are TRBV4-1 and TRBJ1-1, with D unresolved. The CDR3 has 18 amino acids. Trimming left V 0 bases short and J 2 bases short, with 19 bases between. CDR1 and CDR2 from the germline V gene are MGHRA and YSYEKL. For the CDR3, the DNA is TGCGCCAGCAGCCAAGATCCTCGGGGTAGTAGAGGTAACACTGAAGCTTTCTTT. Its protein is CASSQDPRGSRGNTEAFF.

The V gene is TRBV18, the J gene TRBJ1-5; no clear D gene. Deletions cut 6 bases from V and 3 bases from J, with 15 bases between. Germline lookup yields CDR1 KGHSH and CDR2 LQKENI. The CDR3 is made up of 15 amino acids. CDR3 bases: TGTGCCAGCTCCCCAATGGGTAACCCCAATCAGCCCCAGCATTTT. Its protein is CASSPMGNPNQPQHF.

This sequence joins TRBV12-5 and TRBJ1-3, with D hard to call. V lost 5 bases to trimming and J lost 5 bases, with 10 bases between them. CDR1 and CDR2 from the germline V gene are LGHNT and FRNRAP. The CDR3 loop spans 13 amino acids. CDR3 DNA: TGTGCTAGTGGTAGGAAAACCAGAAACACCATATATTTT. Translated: CASGRKTRNTIYF.

Only a few counts were recorded for this clone. This chain connects TRBV11-2 to TRBJ2-7; D is ambiguous. The CDR3 runs to 13 residues. V was trimmed by 5 bases and J by 5 bases, leaving 13 bases between them. CDR1 SGHAT and CDR2 FQNNGV come from the germline V gene. The CDR3, as DNA: TGTGCCAGCAGCCCTGCCCTCATGGACGAGCAGTACTTC. This sequence encodes CASSPALMDEQYF.

The chain combines TRBV28 with TRBJ2-7; tentatively, D is TRBD1 (6 bases). The CDR3 totals 14 residues. Per the germline V gene, CDR1 is MDHEN and CDR2 is SYDVKM. With 6 bases removed from V and 0 bases from J, the gap between germline ends came to 12 bases. DNA for the CDR3: TGTGCCAGCAGACCAGGACAGCCCTCCTACGAGCAGTACTTC. Translating it yields CASRPGQPSYEQYF.

This chain connects TRBV7-7 to TRBJ2-5, with 9 bases that match TRBD1. The trim removed 5 bases at V and 1 base at J, leaving 8 bases unmatched. This CDR3 spans 16 amino acids. Per the germline V gene, CDR1 is SSHAT and CDR2 is FNYEAQ (reference sequence). DNA for the CDR3: TGTGCCAGCAGCCTGGGACAGGGAAGGGGCCAAGAGACCCAGTACTTC. It is translated as CASSLGQGRGQETQYF. The entire variable domain, with the rest obtained from reference TRBV7-7 and TRBJ2-5, is as follows: GAGVSQSPRYKVTKRGQDVTLRCDPISSHATLYWYQQALGQGPEFLTYFNYEAQPDKSGLPSDRFSAERPEGSISTLTIQRTEQRDSAMYRCASSLGQGRGQETQYFGPGTRLLVL.

This clone was seen only once. This same CDR3 is encoded by further DNA sequences in the sample. Here the CDR3 reads CASSPRTSGNTGELFF. The CDR3 region has the DNA TGCGCCAGCAGCCCAAGGACTAGCGGGAACACCGGGGAGCTGTTTTTT. The V gene is TRBV5-1, the J gene TRBJ2-2; TRBD2 agrees at 10 bases. Per the germline V gene, CDR1 is SGHRS and CDR2 is YFSETQ. Losses at the gene ends were 4 bases for V and 1 base for J; bases not matched to a gene: 4. CDR3 length: 16 amino acids.

The CDR3 protein is CASSMTAATYEQYF. The DNA of the CDR3 is TGTGCCAGTAGTATGACGGCGGCTACCTACGAGCAGTACTTC. The rearrangement uses TRBV19 and TRBJ2-7; the D is unclear. The CDR3 sequence is 14 residues long. V was pared by 3 bases and J by 2 bases, with 11 bases between. The germline gives CDR1 LNHDA, CDR2 SQIVND (reference sequence).

This clone showed up just a few times. The chain combines TRBV19 with TRBJ2-2, with TRBD2 identical over 7 bases. CDR3 length: 15 residues. Germline V gene data show CDR1 as LNHDA and CDR2 as SQIVND (reference sequence). V trimming: 1 base; J trimming: 6 bases; junction bases outside the gene matches: 5. The CDR3: CASSIVRLASGELFF. The CDR3 nucleotides read TGTGCCAGTAGTATAGTACGACTAGCTTCCGGGGAGCTGTTTTTT.

This clone has only a few counts. This chain uses TRBV7-2 with TRBJ2-2; D gene ambiguous. Between the trimmed V and J ends, which lost 4 bases and 1 base, there was a span of 7 bases. The CDR3 has 14 amino acids. Germline lookup yields CDR1 SGHTA and CDR2 FQGNSA. The DNA of the CDR3 is TGTGCCAGCAGCTGGGCAAGGAACACCGGGGAGCTGTTTTTT. This codes for CASSWARNTGELFF.

J is TRBJ1-3 and V is TRBV28; D ambiguous. Deletions cut 2 bases from V and 1 base from J, with 9 bases between. There are 15 residues in the CDR3. Germline CDR1 MDHEN, CDR2 SYDVKM. The CDR3 sequence is CASSLGSSSGNTIYF. The CDR3 coding sequence is TGTGCCAGCAGTTTAGGGTCATCTTCTGGAAACACCATATATTTT. The full variable domain, in which reference TRBV28 and TRBJ1-3 provide the parts outside the CDR3, is DVKVTQSSRYLVKRTGEKVFLECVQDMDHENMFWYRQDPGLGLRLIYFSYDVKMKEKGDIPEGYSVSREKKERFSLILESASTNQTSMYLCASSLGSSSGNTIYFGEGSWLTVV.

This clone was seen once. The chain links TRBV7-6 to TRBJ2-1, with 8 bases fitting TRBD1. The CDR3 loop spans 13 amino acids. Germline V gene sequence: CDR1 SGHVS, CDR2 FNYEAQ. Germline trimming cut 4 bases from V and 7 bases from J; bases unmatched to any gene: 3. Here the CDR3 DNA reads TGTGCCAGCAGCTCCCGACAGGGGAATGAGCAGTTCTTC. Amino acids: CASSSRQGNEQFF.

CDR3 residues: CASSVSRGLNTEAFF. CDR3 sequence (DNA): TGTGCCAGTAGTGTCTCGAGGGGGCTGAACACTGAAGCTTTCTTT. The rearrangement links TRBV19 to TRBJ1-1; 7 nucleotides agree with TRBD1. Germline V gene data show CDR1 as LNHDA and CDR2 as SQIVND (reference sequence). CDR3 length equals 15 residues. Trimming at V came to 5 bases and at J to 0 bases, leaving 6 bases not matched to a gene.

The genes are TRBV7-3 and TRBJ1-1; D unresolved. Trimming took off 3 bases at V and 0 bases at J, with 5 bases between the two ends. The CDR3 is made up of 13 amino acids. Looked up from germline, CDR1 is SGHTA and CDR2 is FQGTGA. The CDR3 coding sequence is TGTGCCAGCAGCTTCACGGTGAACACTGAAGCTTTCTTT. This gives the protein CASSFTVNTEAFF.

This chain joins TRBV7-8 and TRBJ1-1; 11 bases are a match to TRBD1. The germline V gene encodes CDR1 SGHVS and CDR2 FQNEAQ. Trimming removed 6 bases from V and 0 bases from J; junction bases left unmatched: 3. The CDR3 is 15 amino acids. The CDR3, as DNA: TGTGCCAGCAGAGGACAGGGGGCGATGAACACTGAAGCTTTCTTT. It translates to CASRGQGAMNTEAFF.

The rearrangement links TRBV9 to TRBJ1-2, with 9 bases identical to TRBD1. The germline gives CDR1 SGDLS, CDR2 YYNGEE. V shed 4 bases and J 3 bases; nucleotides not matched to a gene: 4. The CDR3 consists of 14 residues. The CDR3 coding sequence is TGTGCCAGCAGCAATGACAGGGGGGACTATGGCTACACCTTC. This gives the protein CASSNDRGDYGYTF. The full variable domain, in which reference TRBV9 and TRBJ1-2 provide the parts outside the CDR3, is DSGVTQTPKHLITATGQRVTLRCSPRSGDLSVYWYQQSLDQGLQFLIQYYNGEERAKGNILERFSAQQFPDLHSELNLSSLELGDSALYFCASSNDRGDYGYTFGSGTRLTVV.

This sequence joins TRBV2 and TRBJ2-5, with D tentatively TRBD2 (5 bases). CDR1 is SNHLY and CDR2 is FYNNEI in the germline V gene. The CDR3 spans 13 residues. The V gene lost 8 bases and the J gene lost 3 bases, with 13 bases spanning the gap. CDR3 DNA sequence: TGTGCCAGCTGGAGACTAACAAAAGAGACCCAGTACTTC. Translated: CASWRLTKETQYF.

CDR3 protein: CASQLETNEKLFF. CDR3 in DNA: TGTGCCAGCCAATTGGAAACTAATGAAAAACTGTTTTTT. V usage is TRBV2 and J usage is TRBJ1-4, with unresolved D. The CDR3 totals 13 residues. Germline CDR1 and CDR2: SNHLY and FYNNEI. V was clipped by 8 bases and J by 1 base, with 8 bases between them.

To note about this clone: Other DNA sequences in the sample encode the same CDR3. The rearrangement links TRBV7-3 to TRBJ1-1; no clear D. V shed 3 bases and J shed 1 base, with 6 bases lying between them. This CDR3 is 13 amino acids long. Germline-derived CDR1 and CDR2 are SGHTA and FQGTGA. The CDR3 here is CASSLSRNTEAFF. The CDR3 DNA reads as TGTGCCAGCAGCTTGTCGCGGAACACTGAAGCTTTCTTT.

As for this clone: A read error may explain this, as a much larger clone is one base away. This chain links TRBV28 with TRBJ1-5; D is uncertain. Trimming cost V 4 bases and J 1 base, with 11 bases left between them. The CDR3 extends over 15 amino acids. CDR1 is MDHEN, CDR2 SYDVKM, per germline. The DNA for the CDR3 is TGTGCCAGCAGTTCAGTCCCAGGCAGCAATCAGCCCCAGCATTTT. This gives the protein CASSSVPGSNQPQHF.

The chain employs TRBV9 and TRBJ2-3, with 8 positions matching TRBD1. This CDR3 has 14 amino acids. V was clipped by 4 bases and J by 7 bases; unmatched bases: 8. The V gene's germline CDR1 is SGDLS and CDR2 YYNGEE. This chain's CDR3 is CASSKRTGSNTQYF. DNA for the CDR3: TGTGCCAGCAGCAAACGGACAGGGTCGAATACGCAGTATTTT.

V usage is TRBV6-5 and J usage is TRBJ2-1, with TRBD1 matching 8 bases. V lost 5 bases, J lost 3 bases, and 6 bases stayed unmatched. Germline V gives CDR1 MNHEY, CDR2 SVGAGI. This CDR3 region has 15 residues. The CDR3 DNA follows: TGTGCCAGCAGTCACAGGGGGTACGACTACAATGAGCAGTTCTTC. Translated, it gives CASSHRGYDYNEQFF.

In this sample, this clone turned up many times. The rearrangement uses TRBV5-1 and TRBJ1-2; no reliable D call. The V gene's germline CDR1 is SGHRS and CDR2 YFSETQ. The CDR3 consists of 14 residues. The ends were cut back, 4 bases at V and 4 bases at J, with 14 bases in the middle. The CDR3 DNA reads as TGCGCCAGCAGCCCGGGTCGGGGTCGCTATGGCTACACCTTC. It yields the protein CASSPGRGRYGYTF.